The T cell receptor beta chain described here comes from a study of T-cell memory formation after mild COVID-19. Overall study: Each donor largely had its own TCR clusters.

This clonotype was detected only a few times. Its matching antigen is unknown. A read error may produce the germline difference seen at one junction end. TCRdb re-called the 5' RACE reads through MiXCR, storing one row per CDR3 protein. The sample holds about 260,000 distinct CDR3 sequences, 8% to 10% seen once. Study-wide points: Of the contracting clones, CD4+ ones lay mainly in CM and EM, and CD8+ ones in EMRA.

Germline V gives CDR1 LNHDA, CDR2 SQIVND (reference sequence). The CDR3 is 13 residues long. Sequencing input: PBMCs or a T cell subset sorted from them (not recorded which). The chain recombines TRBV19 with TRBJ2-7; D gene unclear. This TCR was recovered from a man aged 18 to 35 who had mild COVID-19 (a few samples of this study predate the infection). Cell type and time point are not known. CDR3 DNA sequence: TGTGCCAGTAGTATTCGGTCCTCCTACGAGAAGTACTTC. It translates to CASSIRSSYEKYF.